This T cell receptor (beta chain) was captured in a study of blood T cell repertoires in COVID-19. For the study at large: Specimens from acute and convalescent COVID-19 originated in the United States, Italy and Spain. PBMCs, B-cell-depleted T cells, or T cells provided the cDNA or gDNA that made up the material.

Original methodology: Reference gene primer amplification yielded estimated nucleated cell counts. TCRdb's copy holds only in-frame clones and misses some; the assay was immunoSEQ multiplex PCR. V and J calls and clone size are given by that table; D and trimming were obtained from the DNA. Among 15,000 to 19,000 clones, 86% were seen once, and the ten largest hold around 50%. The CDR3 is 18 amino acids. Germline V CDR1 and CDR2: SGHRS, YFSETQ. V shed 4 bases and J 6 bases; nucleotides not matched to a gene: 17. The receptor's source is a man aged 55 to 69 with acute or convalescent COVID-19. The V gene is TRBV5-1, the J gene TRBJ2-1, with TRBD2 identical over 9 bases. Specimen: peripheral blood. CDR3 amino acids: CASSRVGRDSGGSNEQFF. The CDR3, as DNA: TGCGCCAGCAGCCGGGTGGGCCGGGATAGCGGGGGAAGCAATGAGCAGTTCTTC.